Presented here are 16 T cell receptor beta chains from one specimen sequenced in a study of early T cells in non-severe SARS-CoV-2 infection. One entry per CDR3 protein results from TCRdb running MiXCR on the 5' RACE reads. The sample yields about 80,000 distinct CDR3 sequences, approximately 12% seen once. The specimen sequenced was whole blood. The receptors shown here come from an adult who was a healthcare worker with PCR-confirmed SARS-CoV-2 infection or an uninfected control (not recorded which).

This clonotype occurred a few times. J is TRBJ1-1 and V is TRBV18, with D maybe TRBD1 (5 bases). The germline V gene encodes CDR1 KGHSH and CDR2 LQKENI. CDR3 length: 15 residues. V was trimmed by 2 bases and J by 0 bases, leaving 10 bases between them. The CDR3 DNA is TGTGCCAGCTCACCAACGGGGACTTTGAACACTGAAGCTTTCTTT. It yields the protein CASSPTGTLNTEAFF.

This rearrangement joins TRBV20-1 to TRBJ1-1; 9 positions match TRBD1. Looked up from germline, CDR1 is DFQATT and CDR2 is SNEGSKA (reference sequence). J lost 4 bases, V lost 5 bases, and 17 bases had no gene match. This CDR3 has 17 residues. Here the CDR3 DNA reads TGCAGTGCTTCCGGGACAGGGCCGTCTGGTACCGGCACTGAAGCTTTCTTT. Translated, it gives CSASGTGPSGTGTEAFF.

The chain carries TRBV7-7 and TRBJ2-3; 9 bases match TRBD2. J lost 4 bases, V lost 5 bases, and 10 bases had no gene match. CDR1 SSHAT and CDR2 FNYEAQ come from the germline V gene (reference sequence). This CDR3 has 16 amino acids. The CDR3 DNA reads as TGTGCCAGCAGCCTCCACCTCGCGGGAGGGTCAGATACGCAGTATTTT. It translates to CASSLHLAGGSDTQYF.

The J gene is TRBJ2-1, the V gene TRBV20-1; 7 bases agree with TRBD2. Germline CDR1 DFQATT, CDR2 SNEGSKA (reference sequence). The CDR3 is 15 amino acids. J gave up 6 bases and V 2 bases, and 10 bases lay outside the gene matches. The CDR3 protein is CSARLLGEGLNEQFF. In DNA form, the CDR3 reads TGCAGTGCTAGATTATTGGGGGAGGGCCTCAATGAGCAGTTCTTC.

Only a few counts were recorded for this clonotype. V is TRBV20-1 and J is TRBJ2-1; 13 bases are shared with TRBD2. Per the germline V gene, CDR1 is DFQATT and CDR2 is SNEGSKA (reference sequence). J was trimmed by 4 bases and V by 1 base; bases with no gene match: 4. The CDR3 extends over 16 amino acids. The DNA of the CDR3 is TGCAGTGCTAGAGTTTGGACTAGCGGGAGTTACAATGAGCAGTTCTTC. Its translation: CSARVWTSGSYNEQFF.

V usage is TRBV2 and J usage is TRBJ2-1; 7 bases are shared with TRBD1. CDR1 and CDR2 (germline): SNHLY, FYNNEI. The CDR3 sequence is 14 residues long. Trimming removed 5 bases from V and 4 bases from J; junction bases left unmatched: 5. In DNA, the CDR3 is TGTGCCAGCAGTAAGGGACAGACTTACAATGAGCAGTTCTTC. It specifies CASSKGQTYNEQFF.

The J gene is TRBJ2-3, the V gene TRBV5-1, with a possible D match to TRBD2 (6 bases). V dropped 4 bases and J dropped 0 bases, with 9 bases sitting between them. There are 14 residues in the CDR3. CDR1 and CDR2 from the germline V gene are SGHRS and YFSETQ. The CDR3, as DNA: TGCGCCAGCAGCCCCGGGACTAGCACAGATACGCAGTATTTT. This codes for CASSPGTSTDTQYF.

V gene TRBV9 combines with J gene TRBJ1-1; unclear D gene. Germline CDR1 SGDLS, CDR2 YYNGEE. The V and J ends lost 4 bases and 6 bases respectively, with 16 bases between them. This CDR3 spans 14 amino acids. Here the CDR3 DNA reads TGTGCCAGCAGCTCGCGGACCTCCATCTCTGAAGCTTTCTTT. Its translation is CASSSRTSISEAFF.

This rearrangement joins TRBV20-1 to TRBJ1-6; D perhaps matches TRBD1 (6 bases). The length of the CDR3 is 16 residues. Trimming left V 5 bases short and J 8 bases short, with 22 bases between. Germline V gene lookup returns CDR1 DFQATT and CDR2 SNEGSKA (reference sequence). The CDR3 loop reads CSAPPRGGARYSPLHF. In DNA form, the CDR3 reads TGCAGTGCTCCTCCTAGGGGGGGCGCGAGATATTCACCCCTCCACTTT.

This clonotype was seen a few times. CDR3 region: CASSQGPYNEQFF. The CDR3 nucleotides read TGTGCCAGCAGCCAGGGACCCTACAATGAGCAGTTCTTC. The genes are TRBV3-1 and TRBJ2-1; TRBD1 or TRBD2 may be the D gene (5 bases each). V lost 3 bases and J lost 2, with 5 bases in between. The germline V gene encodes CDR1 LGHDT and CDR2 YNNKEL (reference sequence). The CDR3 has 13 residues.

CDR3 sequence: CSAHYGQASSYNEQFF. CDR3 coding DNA: TGCAGTGCTCATTACGGACAGGCGAGCTCCTACAATGAGCAGTTCTTC. This chain uses TRBV20-1 with TRBJ2-1, with 7 bases lining up with TRBD1. Germline values: CDR1 DFQATT, CDR2 SNEGSKA (reference sequence). J gave up 0 bases and V 5 bases, and 10 bases lay outside the gene matches. The CDR3 is made up of 16 amino acids.

The CDR3 DNA reads as TGTGCCAGCAGTTTATCCCGCCGGACAGGGGTCTACGAGCAGTACTTC. Protein: CASSLSRRTGVYEQYF. This chain connects TRBV27 to TRBJ2-7; 9 bases align to TRBD1. J was trimmed by 3 bases and V by 0 bases; bases with no gene match: 6. This CDR3 region has 16 residues. Per the germline V gene, CDR1 is MNHEY and CDR2 is SMNVEV (reference sequence).

This clonotype showed up just a few times. V and J are TRBV10-3 and TRBJ1-6, with D possibly TRBD1 on 6 matching bases. This CDR3 has 12 amino acids. Per germline, CDR1 ENHRY and CDR2 SYGVKD. The V end lost 7 bases, the J end lost 5 bases, and 6 bases lay between the germline ends. This CDR3 reads CAIKGDNSPLHF. The CDR3 nucleotides read TGTGCCATCAAGGGGGATAATTCACCCCTCCACTTT.

This clonotype turned up a few times. V usage is TRBV7-9 and J usage is TRBJ2-7; D is uncertain. The V end lost 7 bases, the J end lost 2 bases, and 18 bases lay between the germline ends. Looked up from germline, CDR1 is SEHNR and CDR2 is FQNEAQ (reference sequence). The length of the CDR3 is 15 residues. CDR3 in amino acids: CASTRGIGTTYEQYF. The DNA of the CDR3 is TGTGCCAGCACCCGCGGAATTGGTACCACCTACGAGCAGTACTTC.

This clonotype was counted ten times or more. The chain has TRBV28 and TRBJ2-5, with TRBD2 identical over 8 bases. The CDR3 length is 14 residues. The germline gives CDR1 MDHEN, CDR2 SYDVKM. Trimming cost V 4 bases and J 2 bases; bases outside gene matches: 3. The CDR3 sequence: CASSWLAGQETQYF. The CDR3 DNA sequence: TGTGCCAGCAGTTGGTTAGCGGGGCAAGAGACCCAGTACTTC. The variable domain in full, completed from reference TRBV28 and TRBJ2-5, reads DVKVTQSSRYLVKRTGEKVFLECVQDMDHENMFWYRQDPGLGLRLIYFSYDVKMKEKGDIPEGYSVSREKKERFSLILESASTNQTSMYLCASSWLAGQETQYFGPGTRLLVL.

This clonotype was found many times. The gene calls are TRBV30 and TRBJ2-3, with 7 positions matching TRBD2. This CDR3 has 14 residues. In germline, CDR1 is GTSNPN, CDR2 SVGIG (reference sequence). The V gene end was trimmed by 3 bases and the J gene end by 1 base; junction bases not matched to a gene: 4. CDR3 in amino acids: CAWSGLAGTDTQYF. CDR3 sequence (DNA): TGTGCCTGGAGCGGGCTAGCGGGCACAGATACGCAGTATTTT.